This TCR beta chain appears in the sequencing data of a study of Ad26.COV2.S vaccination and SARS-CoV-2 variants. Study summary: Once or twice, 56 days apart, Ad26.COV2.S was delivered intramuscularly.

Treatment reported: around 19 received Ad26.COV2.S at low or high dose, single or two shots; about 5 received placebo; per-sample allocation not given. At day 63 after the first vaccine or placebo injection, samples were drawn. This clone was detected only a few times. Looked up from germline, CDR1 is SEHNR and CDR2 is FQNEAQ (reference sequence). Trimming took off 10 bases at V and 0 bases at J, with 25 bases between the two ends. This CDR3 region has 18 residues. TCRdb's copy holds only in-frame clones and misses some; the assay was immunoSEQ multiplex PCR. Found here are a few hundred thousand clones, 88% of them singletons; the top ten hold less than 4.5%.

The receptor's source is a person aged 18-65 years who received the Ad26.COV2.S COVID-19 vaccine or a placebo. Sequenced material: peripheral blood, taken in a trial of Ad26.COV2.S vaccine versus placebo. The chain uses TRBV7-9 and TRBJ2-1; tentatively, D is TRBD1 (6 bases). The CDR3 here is CATVARQGTLHSYNEQFF. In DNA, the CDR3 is TGTGCCACCGTGGCTCGTCAGGGGACCCTTCACTCCTACAATGAGCAGTTCTTC.